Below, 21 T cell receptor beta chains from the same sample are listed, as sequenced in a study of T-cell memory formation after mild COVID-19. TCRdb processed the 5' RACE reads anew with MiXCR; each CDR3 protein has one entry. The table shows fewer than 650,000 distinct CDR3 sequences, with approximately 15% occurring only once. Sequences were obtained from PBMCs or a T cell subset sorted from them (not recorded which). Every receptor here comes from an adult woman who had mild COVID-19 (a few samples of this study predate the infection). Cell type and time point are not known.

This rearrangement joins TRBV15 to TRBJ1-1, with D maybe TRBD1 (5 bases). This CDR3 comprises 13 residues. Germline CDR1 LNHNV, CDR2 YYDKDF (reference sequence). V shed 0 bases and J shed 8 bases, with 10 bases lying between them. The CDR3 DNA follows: TGTGCCACCAGCAGAGAATGGACATCGGAAGCTTTCTTT. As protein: CATSREWTSEAFF.

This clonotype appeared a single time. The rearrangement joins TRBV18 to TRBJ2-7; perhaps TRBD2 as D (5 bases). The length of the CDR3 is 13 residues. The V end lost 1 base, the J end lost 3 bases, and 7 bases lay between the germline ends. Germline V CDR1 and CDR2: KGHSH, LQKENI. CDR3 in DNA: TGTGCCAGCTCACCACAGAGGGACTACGAGCAGTACTTC. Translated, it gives CASSPQRDYEQYF.

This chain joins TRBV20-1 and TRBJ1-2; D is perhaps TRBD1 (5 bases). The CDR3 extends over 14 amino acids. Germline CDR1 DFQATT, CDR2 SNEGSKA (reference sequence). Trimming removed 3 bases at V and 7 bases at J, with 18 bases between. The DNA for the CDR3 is TGCAGTGCTAGCCCTCCCACCGGGGGTAGTGGCTACACCTTC. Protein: CSASPPTGGSGYTF.

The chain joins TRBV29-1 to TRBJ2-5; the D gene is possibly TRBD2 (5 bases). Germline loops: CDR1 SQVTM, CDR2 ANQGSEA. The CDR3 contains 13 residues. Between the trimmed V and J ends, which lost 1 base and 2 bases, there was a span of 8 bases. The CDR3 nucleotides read TGCAGCGTTGAAGGGAGCGGACAAGAGACCCAGTACTTC. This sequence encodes CSVEGSGQETQYF.

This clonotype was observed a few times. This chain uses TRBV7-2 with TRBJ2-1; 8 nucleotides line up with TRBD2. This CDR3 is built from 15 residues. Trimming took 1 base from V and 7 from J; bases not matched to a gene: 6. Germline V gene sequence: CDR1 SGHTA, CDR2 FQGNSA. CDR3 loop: CASSLVSGAGNEQFF. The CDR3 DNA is TGTGCCAGCAGCTTAGTTAGCGGGGCTGGGAATGAGCAGTTCTTC.

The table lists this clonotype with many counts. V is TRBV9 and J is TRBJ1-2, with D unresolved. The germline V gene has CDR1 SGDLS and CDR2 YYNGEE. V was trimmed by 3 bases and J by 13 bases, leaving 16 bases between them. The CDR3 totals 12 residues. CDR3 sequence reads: CASSAPRRLRTF. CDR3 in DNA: TGTGCCAGCAGCGCCCCCCGCCGTCTTCGCACCTTC.

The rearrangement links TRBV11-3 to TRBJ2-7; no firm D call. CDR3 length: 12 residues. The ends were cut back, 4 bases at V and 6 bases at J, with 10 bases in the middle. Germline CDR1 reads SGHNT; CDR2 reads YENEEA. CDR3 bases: TGTGCCAGCAGCTCCACTCTCTCCGAGCAGTACTTC. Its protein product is CASSSTLSEQYF.

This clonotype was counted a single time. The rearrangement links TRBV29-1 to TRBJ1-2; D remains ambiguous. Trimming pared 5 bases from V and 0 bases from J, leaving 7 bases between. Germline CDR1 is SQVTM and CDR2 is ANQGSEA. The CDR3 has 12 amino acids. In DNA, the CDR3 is TGCAGCGTTCTCAAAGCTAACTATGGCTACACCTTC. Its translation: CSVLKANYGYTF.

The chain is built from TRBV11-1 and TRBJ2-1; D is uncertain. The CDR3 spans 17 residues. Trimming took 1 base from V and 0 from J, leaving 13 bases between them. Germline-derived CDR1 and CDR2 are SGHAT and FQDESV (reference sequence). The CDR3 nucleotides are TGTGCCAGCAGCTTAGTTCCTATACTTAGCTCCTACAATGAGCAGTTCTTC. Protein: CASSLVPILSSYNEQFF.

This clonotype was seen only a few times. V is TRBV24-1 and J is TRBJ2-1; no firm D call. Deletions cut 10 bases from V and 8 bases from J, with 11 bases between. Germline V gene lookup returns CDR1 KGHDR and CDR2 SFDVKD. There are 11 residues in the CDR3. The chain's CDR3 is CATSSSHEQFF. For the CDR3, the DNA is TGTGCCACTTCGAGTTCTCATGAGCAGTTCTTC.

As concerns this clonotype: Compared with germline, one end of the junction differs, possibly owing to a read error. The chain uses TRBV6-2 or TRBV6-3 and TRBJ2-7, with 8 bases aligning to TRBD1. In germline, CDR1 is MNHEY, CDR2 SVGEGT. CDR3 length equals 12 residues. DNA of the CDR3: TGTGCCAGCAGGGAGACTGGGGGACAGGACCACTTC. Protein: CASRETGGQDHF.

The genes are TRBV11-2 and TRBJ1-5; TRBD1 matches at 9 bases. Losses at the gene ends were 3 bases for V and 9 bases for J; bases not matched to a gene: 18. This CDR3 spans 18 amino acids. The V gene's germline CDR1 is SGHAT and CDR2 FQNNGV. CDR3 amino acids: CASSLYPPGQGRDLPQHF. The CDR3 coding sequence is TGTGCCAGCAGCTTGTACCCCCCGGGACAGGGCCGGGATTTGCCCCAGCATTTT.

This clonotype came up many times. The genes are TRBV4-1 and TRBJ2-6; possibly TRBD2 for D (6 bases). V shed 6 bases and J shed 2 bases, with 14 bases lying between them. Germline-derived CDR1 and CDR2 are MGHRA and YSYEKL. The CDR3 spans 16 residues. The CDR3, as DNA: TGCGCCAGCAGGGGCATTGCGGGGACTGGGGCCAACGTCCTGACTTTC. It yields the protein CASRGIAGTGANVLTF.

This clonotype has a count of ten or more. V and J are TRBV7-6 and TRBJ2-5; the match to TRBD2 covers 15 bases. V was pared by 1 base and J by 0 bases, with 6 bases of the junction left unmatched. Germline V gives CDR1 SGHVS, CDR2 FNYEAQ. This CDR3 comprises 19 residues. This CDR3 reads CASSLGGLAGGVYQETQYF. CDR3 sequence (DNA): TGTGCCAGCAGCTTAGGGGGACTAGCGGGAGGAGTGTACCAAGAGACCCAGTACTTC.

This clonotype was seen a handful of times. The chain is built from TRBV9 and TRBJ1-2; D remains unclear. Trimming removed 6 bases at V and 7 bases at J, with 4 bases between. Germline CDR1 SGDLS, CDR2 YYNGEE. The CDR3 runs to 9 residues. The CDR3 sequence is CASKVGYTF. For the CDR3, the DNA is TGTGCCAGCAAAGTTGGCTACACCTTC.

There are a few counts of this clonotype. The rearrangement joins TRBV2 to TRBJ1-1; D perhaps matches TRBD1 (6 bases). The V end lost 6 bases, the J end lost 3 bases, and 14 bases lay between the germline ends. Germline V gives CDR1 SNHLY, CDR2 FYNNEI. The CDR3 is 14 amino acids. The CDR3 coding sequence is TGTGCCAGCAGCGAACAGGGCACATACACTGAAGCTTTCTTT. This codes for CASSEQGTYTEAFF.

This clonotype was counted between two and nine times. Here the CDR3 reads CASSQVVNSPLHF. The CDR3 DNA is TGTGCCAGCAGCCAAGTAGTAAATTCACCCCTCCACTTT. The chain carries TRBV4-2 and TRBJ1-6, with D unclear. The germline gives CDR1 LGHNA, CDR2 YNFKEQ. V was shortened by 1 base and J by 7 bases, with 5 bases between the two germline ends. The CDR3 sequence is 13 residues long.

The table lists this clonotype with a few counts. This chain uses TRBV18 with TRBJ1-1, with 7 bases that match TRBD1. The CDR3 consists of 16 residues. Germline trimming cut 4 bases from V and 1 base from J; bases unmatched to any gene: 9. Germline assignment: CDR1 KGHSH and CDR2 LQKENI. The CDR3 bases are TGTGCCAGCTCACATTCACAGGGGCGGGGGAACACTGAAGCTTTCTTT. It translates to CASSHSQGRGNTEAFF.

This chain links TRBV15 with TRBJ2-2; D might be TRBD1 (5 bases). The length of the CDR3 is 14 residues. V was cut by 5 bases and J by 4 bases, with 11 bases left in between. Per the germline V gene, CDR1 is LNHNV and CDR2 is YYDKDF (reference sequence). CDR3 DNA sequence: TGTGCCACCAGCCGACAGAGTCTCACCGGGGAGCTGTTTTTT. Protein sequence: CATSRQSLTGELFF. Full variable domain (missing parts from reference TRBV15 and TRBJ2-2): DAMVIQNPRYQVTQFGKPVTLSCSQTLNHNVMYWYQQKSSQAPKLLFHYYDKDFNNEADTPDNFQSRRPNTSFCFLDIRSPGLGDTAMYLCATSRQSLTGELFFGEGSRLTVL.

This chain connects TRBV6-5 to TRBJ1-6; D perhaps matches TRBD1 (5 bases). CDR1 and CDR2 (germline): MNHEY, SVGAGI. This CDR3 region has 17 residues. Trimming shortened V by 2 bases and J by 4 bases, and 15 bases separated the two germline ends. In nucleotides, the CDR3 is TGTGCCAGCAGTTACGTGGGGAGGGGACGGTATAATTCACCCCTCCACTTT. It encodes CASSYVGRGRYNSPLHF.

CDR3 sequence: CASAPNYEEQYF. The DNA of the CDR3 is TGCGCCAGCGCACCAAATTACGAGGAGCAGTACTTC. This chain uses TRBV5-1 with TRBJ2-7; D gene uncertain. Germline assignment: CDR1 SGHRS and CDR2 YFSETQ. V was trimmed by 7 bases and J by 7 bases, leaving 15 bases between them. The CDR3 consists of 12 residues.